The entry that follows covers one T cell receptor (beta chain) sequence. Its cognate antigen is unknown. Distinct nucleotide sequences in the sample also encode this CDR3. The assay was immunoSEQ multiplex PCR, and TCRdb's table has in-frame clones only and misses some. The table lists about 73,000 clones, approximately 90% of them singletons. The entry originates in a study of OX40 agonist ivuxolimab in advanced cancers. Study results and caveats: Low normalized T-cell clonal expansion was additionally recorded for some nonresponders.

This CDR3 spans 13 amino acids. Trimming shortened V by 5 bases and J by 0 bases, and 10 bases separated the two germline ends. In germline, CDR1 is SQVTM, CDR2 ANQGSEA. The origin of this receptor is an adult with an advanced solid tumor such as melanoma, head and neck, liver or kidney cancer. The rearrangement joins TRBV29-1 to TRBJ1-1, with a possible D match to TRBD1 (6 bases). The sequences come from CD4+ or CD8+ T cells sorted from blood, collected in a trial of the OX40 agonist ivuxolimab. CDR3 sequence reads: CSVQTGVNTEAFF. CDR3 DNA: TGCAGCGTTCAGACAGGCGTGAACACTGAAGCTTTCTTT.